The clone carrying this T cell receptor (beta chain) was observed a handful of times. Antigen unknown. Germline V CDR1 and CDR2: MGHDK, SYGVNS. The CDR3 loop spans 11 amino acids. V lost 4 bases and J lost 4, with 4 bases in between. The data stem from a study of T cell responses to AZD1222 COVID-19 vaccine. Study-level findings and limits: The peak T cell response came first, and repertoires were sampled only after it. Females made up more of the donors, who were largely white British, and clonal diversity may have come out too low. Vaccination with two AZD1222 doses was followed by a rise in Spike-specific TCR breadth and depth. Across the whole spike, CD4 TCRs peaked at regions 160-218 and 743-854.

Generated by immunoSEQ multiplex PCR, the TCRdb table keeps only in-frame clones and is missing some. Seen here are about 88,000 clones, around nine tenths observed once, and the top ten hold 2% to 3%. Sample: peripheral blood, taken on day 0 of AZD1222 vaccination. The clonotype originates from an adult in good health. The chain joins TRBV25-1 to TRBJ1-2; the D is unclear. For the CDR3, the DNA is TGTGCCAGCAGTGCCGGCTATGGCTACACCTTC. Encoded protein: CASSAGYGYTF.